These 16 T cell receptor beta chains were sequenced from one sample in a study of blood T cell repertoires in COVID-19. Assay: immunoSEQ multiplex PCR; the TCRdb copy retains only in-frame clones and omits some. The sample lists 300,000 to 400,000 clones; 85% to 90% were seen once. Sequenced sample: peripheral blood. The receptor source for this set is a young woman with COVID-19, enrolled during active disease.

V is TRBV3-1 (or the pseudogene TRBV3-2) and J is TRBJ1-6; possible D gene TRBD1, 6 bases. This CDR3 is built from 14 residues. V was shortened by 1 base and J by 5 bases, with 6 bases between the two germline ends. The V gene's germline CDR1 is LGHDT and CDR2 YNNKEL (reference sequence). The CDR3 is CASSQAGDNSPLHF. CDR3 nucleotide sequence: TGTGCCAGCAGCCAAGCAGGGGATAATTCACCCCTCCACTTT.

This chain joins TRBV7-8 and TRBJ2-7; TRBD1 matches 9 bases. With 4 bases clipped from V and 7 bases from J, the junction kept 8 bases outside the gene matches. The CDR3 consists of 14 residues. The germline CDR1 and CDR2 sequences are SGHVS and FQNEAQ. CDR3 residues: CASSSNRGQGEQYF. CDR3 DNA: TGTGCCAGCAGCTCGAACAGGGGGCAAGGTGAGCAGTACTTC.

This chain links TRBV10-3 with TRBJ1-5; TRBD1 is a possible D gene (6 bases). V was shortened by 3 bases and J by 2 bases, with 8 bases between the two germline ends. This CDR3 region has 14 residues. The V gene's germline CDR1 is ENHRY and CDR2 SYGVKD. CDR3 sequence: CAISEGGGNQPQHF. CDR3 bases: TGTGCCATCAGTGAAGGGGGAGGCAATCAGCCCCAGCATTTT.

The chain uses TRBV3-1 (or the pseudogene TRBV3-2) and TRBJ1-1, with unresolved D. Per germline, CDR1 LGHDT and CDR2 YNNKEL (reference sequence). V was shortened by 2 bases and J by 7 bases, with 14 bases between the two germline ends. The CDR3 has 14 residues. CDR3 amino acids: CASSQPPHAHEAFF. The CDR3 DNA reads TGTGCCAGCAGCCAACCCCCTCACGCACATGAAGCTTTCTTT.

This chain joins TRBV6-5 and TRBJ2-5; the D gene is possibly TRBD1 (7 bases). The length of the CDR3 is 16 residues. The germline V gene encodes CDR1 MNHEY and CDR2 SVGAGI. Between the trimmed V and J ends, which lost 3 bases and 0 bases, there was a span of 14 bases. Written as DNA, the CDR3 is TGTGCCAGCAGTTATCGGGAGACAGGGTACCAAGAGACCCAGTACTTC. It codes for CASSYRETGYQETQYF.

V usage is TRBV7-8 and J usage is TRBJ1-1; 7 bases agree with TRBD1. The CDR3 spans 13 residues. Trimming at V came to 5 bases and at J to 4 bases, leaving 4 bases not matched to a gene. Looked up from germline, CDR1 is SGHVS and CDR2 is FQNEAQ. The CDR3 coding sequence is TGTGCCAGCAGCAGGGGGACAGCCACTGAAGCTTTCTTT. As protein: CASSRGTATEAFF.

Comments on this clone: Additional DNA sequences in this sample encode the identical CDR3. The rearrangement joins TRBV7-2 to TRBJ1-1; D is perhaps TRBD1 (6 bases). Trimming shortened V by 6 bases and J by 1 base, and 12 bases separated the two germline ends. This CDR3 region has 14 residues. Germline V gives CDR1 SGHTA, CDR2 FQGNSA. The CDR3: CASSPIQGNTEAFF. In DNA, the CDR3 is TGTGCCAGCAGTCCCATACAGGGGAACACTGAAGCTTTCTTT.

This sequence joins TRBV18 and TRBJ2-3; D gene uncertain. Germline-derived CDR1 and CDR2 are KGHSH and LQKENI. Trimming left V 0 bases short and J 1 base short, with 8 bases between. The CDR3 runs to 15 residues. The chain's CDR3 is CASSPPARGTDTQYF. CDR3 DNA: TGTGCCAGCTCACCACCGGCCCGGGGCACAGATACGCAGTATTTT.

The chain recombines TRBV28 with TRBJ1-2; D unclear. The CDR3 has 12 residues. Trimming left V 2 bases short and J 5 bases short, with 6 bases between. In germline, CDR1 is MDHEN, CDR2 SYDVKM. The CDR3 is CASSLAEYGYTF. The CDR3, as DNA: TGTGCCAGCAGTTTAGCGGAATATGGCTACACCTTC.

This clone showed up just once. J is TRBJ2-3 and V is TRBV27; possible D gene TRBD1, 6 bases. The CDR3 is made up of 13 amino acids. Trimming took 5 bases from V and 4 from J, leaving 10 bases between them. Germline CDR1 is MNHEY and CDR2 is SMNVEV (reference sequence). The CDR3 region has the DNA TGTGCCAGCAGTCGCTCAGGGGCAGATACGCAGTATTTT. Its translation is CASSRSGADTQYF.

Only one count was recorded for this clone. The chain uses TRBV4-1 and TRBJ2-7; D is possibly TRBD1 (5 bases). Germline assignment: CDR1 MGHRA and CDR2 YSYEKL. V was cut by 0 bases and J by 0 bases, with 6 bases left in between. The CDR3 covers 14 residues. CDR3 nucleotide sequence: TGCGCCAGCAGCCAAGATGGGGCCTCCTACGAGCAGTACTTC. It yields the protein CASSQDGASYEQYF.

This chain connects TRBV27 to TRBJ2-1, with 14 bases identical to TRBD2. In germline, CDR1 is MNHEY, CDR2 SMNVEV (reference sequence). V dropped 4 bases and J dropped 8; count of bases not matched to a gene: 7. The CDR3 runs to 16 residues. CDR3 DNA sequence: TGTGCCAGCAGTTACCTCGGGACTAGCGGGAGAGATGAGCAGTTCTTC. Protein sequence: CASSYLGTSGRDEQFF.

The chain couples TRBV27 to TRBJ2-5; no reliable D call. V gave up 3 bases and J gave up 0 bases, with 8 bases separating them. Germline assignment: CDR1 MNHEY and CDR2 SMNVEV (reference sequence). The CDR3 contains 14 residues. CDR3: CASSLRLNQETQYF. CDR3 DNA: TGTGCCAGCAGTTTGAGGCTCAACCAAGAGACCCAGTACTTC.

V usage is TRBV2 and J usage is TRBJ1-1, with TRBD1 identical over 7 bases. J lost 1 base, V lost 5 bases, and 4 bases had no gene match. The length of the CDR3 is 14 residues. Germline lookup yields CDR1 SNHLY and CDR2 FYNNEI. The CDR3 protein is CASSTGTENTEAFF. In DNA, the CDR3 is TGTGCCAGCAGTACCGGGACAGAGAACACTGAAGCTTTCTTT.

The chain employs TRBV4-1 and TRBJ2-7; possible D gene TRBD2, 6 bases. The CDR3 loop spans 17 amino acids. V lost 0 bases, J lost 6 bases, and 21 bases lay in between. CDR1 is MGHRA and CDR2 is YSYEKL in the germline V gene. CDR3 amino acids: CASSQEGGDLDYVEQYF. The DNA of the CDR3 is TGCGCCAGCAGCCAAGAAGGAGGGGACTTAGACTACGTCGAGCAGTACTTC.

The CDR3 nucleotides are TGTGCCAGCAGTTACCACGGGGATGGCGCCGGGGAGCTGTTTTTT. Encoded protein: CASSYHGDGAGELFF. This rearrangement joins TRBV6-2 or TRBV6-3 to TRBJ2-2; tentatively, D is TRBD2 (5 bases). The V gene's germline CDR1 is MNHEY and CDR2 SVGEGT. Between the trimmed V and J ends, which lost 2 bases and 6 bases, there was a span of 13 bases. The CDR3 totals 15 residues.